This T cell receptor beta chain was observed in a study of liver allograft versus peripheral blood T cells. Study-wide context: T cell receptor repertoires in transplanted livers were compared with those in recipients' peripheral blood. Findings of the study overall: A difference was reportedly observed between T cell receptor repertoires inside liver allografts and those in peripheral blood.

Per the germline V gene, CDR1 is MNHEY and CDR2 is SVGAGI. CDR3 length: 13 residues. V shed 8 bases and J shed 6 bases, with 17 bases lying between them. Concerning this clonotype itself: As yet, its antigen is unknown.

TCRdb reprocessed the reads with MiXCR, giving one entry per CDR3 protein. The data contain approximately 6,800 distinct CDR3 sequences, approximately 15% of them singletons. This receptor was obtained from a human patient who had a liver transplant. The graft donor may be the source of some T cells. This chain joins TRBV6-5 and TRBJ2-7; either TRBD1 or TRBD2 may fit D (5 bases each). The chain's CDR3 is CASFVTGTGEQYF. In DNA form, the CDR3 reads TGTGCCAGCTTCGTTACGGGAACAGGCGAGCAGTACTTC.